This TCR beta chain stems from a study of T cell responses to AZD1222 COVID-19 vaccine (dated by TCRdb to about 2021). Regarding the study in general: AZD1222 recipients whose second dose came at about 4 weeks and those whose second dose came at about 12 weeks were combined into one group, since spike-specific TCR depth and breadth did not differ between the two schedules. A total of over 230 trial participants underwent TCR sequencing, of whom under 220 had received two doses of AZD1222 and some 26 had received two doses of the MenACWY control vaccine. Trial participants were enrolled into age subgroups of 18-55, 56-69 and 70-plus years, which contained roughly 150, 30 and 60 TCR-sequenced participants, respectively.

V is shortened by 2 bases, J by 1 base, and the region joining them spans 14 bases. Inclusive of the bounding cysteine and phenylalanine, the CDR3 is 17 residues long. Solely the CDR3 DNA is kept, with 51 bases framed from the first base. The germline V gene provides CDR1 SGHTA and CDR2 FQGNSA. Beyond this particular receptor, the publication reports: After two AZD1222 doses, both the breadth and the depth of spike-specific TCRs were significantly higher than at day 0 and than in MenACWY recipients. Because no samples from the day 14 peak response were available, repertoires could be characterized only after the peak T cell response. Only five to seven AZD1222 recipients were SARS-CoV-2 seropositive at baseline, limiting conclusions about previously exposed vaccinees. Nearly half of unique spike-specific TCRs reportedly recognized epitopes outside regions mutated in the B.1.351 and B.1.1.7 variants. Participants were mostly white British and included more females than males, and it was suggested by the authors that clonal diversity may have been underestimated. The whole spike protein was spanned by vaccine-associated CD4 TCRs, and dominant responses were seen in regions 160-218 and 743-854. The 56-69-year group was small, and its depth increase did not reach significance, likely because of low power.

The time point label for this specimen denotes: baseline before first vaccination. The vaccinee samples were drawn from two UK trials, COV001 and COV002, one of which was a single-blind randomized controlled phase 2/3 trial testing AZD1222 (ChAdOx1 nCoV-19) in healthy adults. Trial participant PBMC samples were collected at day 0 and day 28 after the second dose for TCRbeta chain sequencing. The CDR3 regions of human TCRbeta chains were subjected to immunosequencing. In the original analysis: TCRs in the repertoires were compared against a reference library of SARS-CoV-2-specific TCRs that had been generated with the MIRA antigen-specificity platform. Breadth meant the fraction of unique TCRs that were SARS-CoV-2-associated, whereas depth meant the fraction of total T cells that were SARS-CoV-2-associated. Using the MIRA data, each spike-specific TCR was mapped to the spike region that the TCR reacts to and placed in a CD4 or CD8 class. Log10-transformed breadth and depth values were compared by one-way ANOVA with Sidak's multiple comparisons tests. Held by TCRdb, this immuneACCESS table contains in-frame sequences only and omits some clones. Under half of the omission traces to an unresolved V gene where checked; the cause of the rest is unknown. Clone size and the V and J calls come from that table; the DNA yielded D and trimming. In this sample the table shows about 140,000 clones, about 87% of which occur a single time. More than 5.5% of the sample rests with the top ten.

Comments on this clone: Its antigen remains undetermined. No qualities accompany the bases; no much larger clone lies one base away.

Specimen: peripheral blood, collected on day 0 of AZD1222 vaccination. The rearranged chain carries TRBV7-2 and TRBJ2-2; the D gene is perhaps TRBD1 or TRBD2, each of them matching over 5 bases. The clonotype comes from an adult in good health. Here the CDR3 is given as CASSLLPGHGNTGELFF. The bases are TGTGCCAGCAGCTTACTTCCGGGGCATGGGAACACCGGGGAGCTGTTTTTT.